This T cell receptor (beta chain) was profiled in a study of Graves' ophthalmopathy and Graves' hyperthyroidism. From RNA, the CDR3 regions of TCR beta chains were amplified and sequenced. In the first round, RT-PCR was carried out with HTBI primers, and a multiplex PCR formed the second round. TCRdb fed the multiplex PCR reads into MiXCR, producing one record per CDR3 protein. Here the sample spans 650,000 to 900,000 distinct CDR3 sequences, around 40% being singletons. Details on this clonotype: What it recognizes is unknown.

CDR1 LGHNA and CDR2 YSLEER come from the germline V gene. This CDR3 comprises 14 residues. V was shortened by 1 base and J by 4 bases, with 10 bases between the two germline ends. Whole-study findings and limits: Most thyroid clonotypes expanded beyond 0.001 frequency were also found in blood.

The diagnosis was founded upon clinical symptoms, serum thyroxine, TRAb, thyroid ultrasound and orbital computed tomography. The clonotype comes from an adult man with Graves' ophthalmopathy. This rearrangement joins TRBV4-3 to TRBJ1-2; TRBD1 might be the D (5 bases). The sample taken for sequencing was peripheral blood. The CDR3 coding sequence is TGCGCCAGCAGCCAAGGTGGGGGAGCCTATGGCTACACCTTC. It specifies CASSQGGGAYGYTF.